The T cell receptor beta chain under discussion was sequenced for a study of control samples from healthy donors and cancer patients. Assay: immunoSEQ multiplex PCR; the TCRdb copy retains only in-frame clones and omits some. The data show 100,000 to 150,000 clones, with approximately 90% seen just once and over 2% held by the top ten. This clone has just one count. CDR3 length: 19 amino acids. V gave up 9 bases and J gave up 0 bases; unmatched junction bases: 16. Germline V gene lookup returns CDR1 LNHDA and CDR2 SQIVND (reference sequence). V and J are TRBV19 and TRBJ2-6; the match to TRBD1 covers 8 bases. This receptor was obtained from a man aged 18-30 years in good health. Sample: blood. As DNA, the CDR3 is TGTGCCAGCCTGCCAATACCGGGACAGGTTCTCTCTGGGGCCAACGTCCTGACTTTC. This translates into CASLPIPGQVLSGANVLTF.